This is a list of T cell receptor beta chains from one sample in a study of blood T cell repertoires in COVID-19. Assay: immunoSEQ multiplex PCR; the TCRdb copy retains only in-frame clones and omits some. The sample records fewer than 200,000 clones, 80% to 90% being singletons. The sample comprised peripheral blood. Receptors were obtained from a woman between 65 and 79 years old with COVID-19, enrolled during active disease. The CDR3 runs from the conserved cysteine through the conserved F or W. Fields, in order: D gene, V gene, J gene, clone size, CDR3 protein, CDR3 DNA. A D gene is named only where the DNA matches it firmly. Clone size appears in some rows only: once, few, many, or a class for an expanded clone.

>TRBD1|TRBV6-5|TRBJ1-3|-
CASSPTTGGGNTIYF
TGTGCCAGCAGTCCTACAACAGGGGGCGGAAACACCATATATTTT
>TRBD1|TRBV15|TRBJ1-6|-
CATSRSGQGYSPLHF
TGTGCCACCAGCAGATCTGGACAGGGTTATTCACCCCTCCACTTT
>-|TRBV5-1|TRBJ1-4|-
CASSLAGGRLEKLFF
TGCGCCAGCAGCTTGGCCGGGGGGCGTCTCGAAAAACTGTTTTTT
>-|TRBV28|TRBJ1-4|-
CASSKTTSPYEKLFF
TGTGCCAGCAGCAAGACAACAAGCCCTTATGAAAAACTGTTTTTT
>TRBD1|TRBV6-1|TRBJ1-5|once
CASSSMTGFQPQHF
TGTGCCAGCAGTTCCATGACAGGGTTTCAGCCCCAGCATTTT
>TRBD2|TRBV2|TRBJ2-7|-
CASTGLAVTYEQYF
TGTGCCAGCACTGGACTAGCGGTCACCTACGAGCAGTACTTC
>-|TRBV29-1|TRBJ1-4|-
CSAAGSGGEKLFF
TGCAGCGCAGCGGGATCGGGGGGCGAAAAACTGTTTTTT
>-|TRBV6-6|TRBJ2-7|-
CASSPDTLSSEQYF
TGTGCCAGCAGTCCCGACACCCTCTCGTCCGAGCAGTACTTC
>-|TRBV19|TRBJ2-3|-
CASNGRTDTQYF
TGTGCCAGTAATGGCAGGACAGATACGCAGTATTTT
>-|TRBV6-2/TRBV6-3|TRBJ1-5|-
CASSYAELNQPQHF
TGTGCCAGCAGTTACGCGGAATTAAATCAGCCCCAGCATTTT
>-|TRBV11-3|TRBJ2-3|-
CASSPGLGREVYTDTQYF
TGTGCCAGCAGCCCTGGCCTGGGGCGGGAAGTATACACAGATACGCAGTATTTT
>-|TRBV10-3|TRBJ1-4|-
CAISDRTGSGSNEKLFF
TGTGCCATCAGTGACCGAACAGGGTCAGGGTCCAATGAAAAACTGTTTTTT
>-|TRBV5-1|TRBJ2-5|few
CASSSGQGETQYF
TGCGCCAGCAGCTCCGGACAAGGCGAGACCCAGTACTTC
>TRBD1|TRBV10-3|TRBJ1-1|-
CAISRTGMMNTEAFF
TGTGCCATCAGTAGGACAGGGATGATGAACACTGAAGCTTTCTTT
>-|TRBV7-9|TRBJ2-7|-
CASSSSFSRLAKAHEQYF
TGTGCCAGCAGCTCATCGTTCAGTCGGCTAGCGAAGGCCCACGAGCAGTACTTC
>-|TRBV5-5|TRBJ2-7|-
CASSLIQEQYF
TGTGCCAGCAGCTTGATTCAGGAGCAGTACTTC
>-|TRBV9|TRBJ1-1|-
CASSVGGIRSTEAFF
TGTGCCAGCAGCGTAGGGGGCATCCGGTCCACTGAAGCTTTCTTT
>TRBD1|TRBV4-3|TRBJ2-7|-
CASSLTEGAAYEQYF
TGCGCCAGCAGCCTGACTGAGGGGGCCGCCTACGAGCAGTACTTC
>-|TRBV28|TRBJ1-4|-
CASSLVNRATNEKLFF
TGTGCCAGCAGTTTAGTCAACAGGGCAACTAATGAAAAACTGTTTTTT
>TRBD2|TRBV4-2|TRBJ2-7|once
CASSLSAGRFEQYF
TGTGCCAGCAGCCTATCAGCGGGGAGGTTCGAGCAGTACTTC
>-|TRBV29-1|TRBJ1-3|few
CSGEDASSGNTIYF
TGCAGCGGGGAGGACGCTAGCTCTGGAAACACCATATATTTT
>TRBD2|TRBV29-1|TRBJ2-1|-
CSVGGLAGGEQFF
TGCAGCGTTGGAGGGCTAGCGGGAGGTGAGCAGTTCTTC
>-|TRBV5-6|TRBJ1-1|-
CASSLVAGNTEAFF
TGTGCCAGCAGCTTGGTGGCGGGCAACACTGAAGCTTTCTTT
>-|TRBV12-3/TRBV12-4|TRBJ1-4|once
CASSLQGEKLFF
TGTGCCAGCAGTTTACAGGGTGAAAAACTGTTTTTT
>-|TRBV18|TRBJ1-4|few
CASSPTQGGEKLFF
TGTGCCAGCTCACCGACCCAGGGTGGCGAAAAACTGTTTTTT
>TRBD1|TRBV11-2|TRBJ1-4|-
CASSLGDRGTRGEKLFF
TGTGCCAGCAGCTTAGGAGACAGGGGGACTAGGGGTGAAAAACTGTTTTTT
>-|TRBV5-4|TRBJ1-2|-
CASSLNLDLDGNGYTF
TGTGCCAGCAGCTTGAACCTGGACTTGGATGGCAATGGCTACACCTTC
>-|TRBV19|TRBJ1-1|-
CASSTPTDPRNTEAFF
TGTGCCAGTAGTACCCCGACAGACCCAAGGAACACTGAAGCTTTCTTT
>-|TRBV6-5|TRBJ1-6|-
CASSSGLTYNSPLHF
TGTGCCAGCAGTTCTGGGCTAACTTATAATTCACCCCTCCACTTT
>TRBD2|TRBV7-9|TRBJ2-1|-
CASSQTGLAGGNEQFF
TGTGCCAGCAGCCAGACGGGACTAGCGGGAGGGAATGAGCAGTTCTTC
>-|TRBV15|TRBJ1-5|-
CATSMNRAGQPQHF
TGTGCCACCAGCATGAACAGGGCGGGTCAGCCCCAGCATTTT
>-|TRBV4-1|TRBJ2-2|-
CASSQTRADPTDTGELFF
TGCGCCAGCAGCCAAACCCGCGCCGACCCAACAGACACCGGGGAGCTGTTTTTT
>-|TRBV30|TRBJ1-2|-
CAWSPAAVRANYGYTF
TGTGCCTGGAGTCCAGCGGCGGTCCGAGCTAACTATGGCTACACCTTC
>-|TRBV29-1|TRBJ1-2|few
CSVEAASTLLYGYTF
TGCAGCGTTGAAGCGGCTAGCACCCTCCTCTATGGCTACACCTTC
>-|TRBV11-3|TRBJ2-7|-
CASSSYGYEQYF
TGTGCCAGCAGCTCTTACGGCTACGAGCAGTACTTC
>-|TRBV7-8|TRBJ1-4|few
CASSSTGIGEKLFF
TGTGCCAGCAGTTCTACAGGGATTGGCGAAAAACTGTTTTTT
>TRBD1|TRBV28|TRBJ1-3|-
CASRAGTVNTIYF
TGTGCCAGCAGAGCCGGGACAGTGAACACCATATATTTT
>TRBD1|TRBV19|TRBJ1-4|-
CASKQGPPEKLFF
TGTGCCAGTAAACAGGGGCCTCCTGAAAAACTGTTTTTT
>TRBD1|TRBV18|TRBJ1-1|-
CASSPPFTTGEAFF
TGTGCCAGCTCACCACCGTTTACGACAGGGGAAGCTTTCTTT
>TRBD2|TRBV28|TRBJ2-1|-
CASSLSGRAYNEQFF
TGTGCCAGCAGTTTGAGCGGGAGAGCCTACAATGAGCAGTTCTTC
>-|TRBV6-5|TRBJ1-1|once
CASSDYSINTEAFF
TGTGCCAGCAGCGACTACAGCATTAACACTGAAGCTTTCTTT
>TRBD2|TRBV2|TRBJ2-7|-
CASSNLAGVSYEQYF
TGTGCCAGCAGTAATCTAGCGGGAGTGTCCTACGAGCAGTACTTC
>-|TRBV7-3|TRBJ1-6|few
CASSSSTGWSSPLHF
TGTGCCAGCAGCTCCTCTACAGGGTGGTCTTCACCCCTCCACTTT
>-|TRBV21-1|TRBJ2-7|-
CASSKEERGEPYEQYF
TGTGCCAGCAGCAAAGAGGAGCGGGGCGAACCCTACGAGCAGTACTTC
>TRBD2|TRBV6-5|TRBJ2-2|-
CASSYSGGNTGELFF
TGTGCCAGCAGTTATAGCGGGGGCAACACCGGGGAGCTGTTTTTT
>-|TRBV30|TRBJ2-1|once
CAWSLGRVDNEQFF
TGTGCCTGGAGTCTAGGCAGGGTCGACAATGAGCAGTTCTTC
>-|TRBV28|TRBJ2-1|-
CASSFPLANYNEQFF
TGTGCCAGCAGTTTTCCGCTAGCGAATTACAATGAGCAGTTCTTC
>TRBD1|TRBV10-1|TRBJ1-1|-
CASRPGTGGDYGEAFF
TGCGCCAGCAGACCCGGGACAGGGGGCGATTATGGTGAAGCTTTCTTT